The source of this T cell receptor beta chain is a study of shared clonotypes between healthy human individuals. In regard to this clone: A much larger clone lies a single base off, so this may be a read error. Other DNA sequences in this specimen translate into the identical CDR3.

Sequenced by immunoSEQ multiplex PCR; TCRdb stores in-frame clones only, minus some. The sample has fewer than 650,000 clones; 60% to 85% are singletons. The germline gives CDR1 SQVTM, CDR2 ANQGSEA. This CDR3 has 13 amino acids. Sequencing was performed on PBMCs. This clonotype was sampled from a middle-aged woman in good health. Some clones in this sample may be carry-over from other donors' samples. The rearrangement links TRBV29-1 to TRBJ1-1, with D possibly TRBD1 on 6 matching bases. The CDR3: CSVLTPRDTEAFF. In nucleotides, the CDR3 is TGCAGCGTTTTAACCCCCCGGGACACTGAAGCCTTCTTT.